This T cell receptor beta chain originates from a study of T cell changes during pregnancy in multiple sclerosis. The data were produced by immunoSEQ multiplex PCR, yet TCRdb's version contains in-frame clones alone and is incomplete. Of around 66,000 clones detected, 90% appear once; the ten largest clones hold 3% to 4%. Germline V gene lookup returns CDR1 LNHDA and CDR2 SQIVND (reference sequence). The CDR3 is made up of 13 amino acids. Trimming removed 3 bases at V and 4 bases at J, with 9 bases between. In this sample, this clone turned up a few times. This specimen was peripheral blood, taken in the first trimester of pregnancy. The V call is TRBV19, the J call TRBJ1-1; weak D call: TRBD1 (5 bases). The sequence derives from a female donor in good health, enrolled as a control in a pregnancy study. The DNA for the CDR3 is TGTGCCAGTAGTATTTCGGACACCACTGAAGCTTTCTTT. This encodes CASSISDTTEAFF.